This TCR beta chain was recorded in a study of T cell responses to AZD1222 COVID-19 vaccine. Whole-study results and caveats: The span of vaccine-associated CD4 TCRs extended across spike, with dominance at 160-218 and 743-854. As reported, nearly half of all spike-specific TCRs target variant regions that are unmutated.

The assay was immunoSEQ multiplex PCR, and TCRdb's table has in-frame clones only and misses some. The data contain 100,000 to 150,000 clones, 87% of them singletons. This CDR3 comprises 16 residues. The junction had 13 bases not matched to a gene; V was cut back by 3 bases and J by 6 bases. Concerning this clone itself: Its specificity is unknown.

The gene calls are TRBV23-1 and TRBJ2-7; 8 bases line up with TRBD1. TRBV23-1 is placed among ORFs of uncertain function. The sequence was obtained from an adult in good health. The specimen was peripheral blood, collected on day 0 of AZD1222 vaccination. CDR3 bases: TGCGCCAGCAGTCATCCCCCGGGACAGGAACTACCCGAGCAGTACTTC. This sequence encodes CASSHPPGQELPEQYF.